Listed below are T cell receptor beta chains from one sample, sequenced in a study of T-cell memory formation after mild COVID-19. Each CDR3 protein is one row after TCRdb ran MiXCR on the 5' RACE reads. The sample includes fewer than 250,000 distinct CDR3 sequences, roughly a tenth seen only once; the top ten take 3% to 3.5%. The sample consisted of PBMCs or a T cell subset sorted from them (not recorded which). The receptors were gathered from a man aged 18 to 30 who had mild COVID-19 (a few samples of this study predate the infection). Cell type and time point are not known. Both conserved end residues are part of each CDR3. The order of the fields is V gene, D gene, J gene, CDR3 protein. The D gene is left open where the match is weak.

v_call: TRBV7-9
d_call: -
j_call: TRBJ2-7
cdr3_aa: CASSLVREQYF

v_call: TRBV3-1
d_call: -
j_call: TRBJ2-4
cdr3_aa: CASSPLSSPSRIQYF

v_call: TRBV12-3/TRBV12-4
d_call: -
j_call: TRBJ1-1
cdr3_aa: CAITKSPGENTEAFF

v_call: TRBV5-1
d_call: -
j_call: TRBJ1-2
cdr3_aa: CASSPAGGANYGYTF

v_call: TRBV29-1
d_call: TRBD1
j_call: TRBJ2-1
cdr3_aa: CSVAKLGQGDEQFF

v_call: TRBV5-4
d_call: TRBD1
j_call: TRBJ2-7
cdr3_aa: CASSLGQGLGEQYF

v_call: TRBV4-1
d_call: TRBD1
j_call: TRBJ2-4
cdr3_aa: CASSQPTGQNIQYF

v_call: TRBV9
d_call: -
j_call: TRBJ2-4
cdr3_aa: CASSVGHLKNIQYF

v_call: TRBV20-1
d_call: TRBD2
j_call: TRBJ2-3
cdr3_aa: CSAGLAGMTDTQYF

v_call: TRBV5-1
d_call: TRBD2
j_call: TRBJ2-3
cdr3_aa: CASSLSRLAGTDTQYF

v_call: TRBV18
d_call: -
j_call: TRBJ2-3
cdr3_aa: CASSEASWSTDTQYF

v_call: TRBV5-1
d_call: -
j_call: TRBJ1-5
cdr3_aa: CASSPGHSNQPQHF

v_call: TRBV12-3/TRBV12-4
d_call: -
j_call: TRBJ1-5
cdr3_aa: CASSFSERNQPQHF

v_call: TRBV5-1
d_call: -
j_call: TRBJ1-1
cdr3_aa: CASSLERGTAFF

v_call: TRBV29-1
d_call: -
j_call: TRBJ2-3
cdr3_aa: CSVDLPGTDTQYF

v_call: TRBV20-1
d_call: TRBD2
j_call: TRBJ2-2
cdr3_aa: CSARPGLAVNTGELFF

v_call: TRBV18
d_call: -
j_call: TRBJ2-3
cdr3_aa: CASSPLSYSMSTDTQYF

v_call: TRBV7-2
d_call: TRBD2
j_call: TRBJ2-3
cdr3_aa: CASSPGLAGDTQYF

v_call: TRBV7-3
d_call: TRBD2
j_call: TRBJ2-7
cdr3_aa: CASSRDGGGSSYEQYF

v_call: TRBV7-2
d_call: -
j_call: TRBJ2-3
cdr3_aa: CASSSSFGNQGGTDTQYF

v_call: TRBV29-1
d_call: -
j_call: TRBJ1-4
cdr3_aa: CSVGEPDEKLFF

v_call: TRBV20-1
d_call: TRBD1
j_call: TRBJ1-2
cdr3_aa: CSARVQGADGYTF

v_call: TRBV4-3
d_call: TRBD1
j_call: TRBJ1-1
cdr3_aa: CASSQDLTGTGSGTQAFF

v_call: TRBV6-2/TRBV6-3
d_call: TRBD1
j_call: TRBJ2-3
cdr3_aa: CASRTQPSRGPDTQYF